The rows below give T cell receptor beta chains drawn from one sample of a study of blood T cell repertoires in COVID-19. Libraries were prepared by immunoSEQ multiplex PCR; TCRdb keeps only in-frame clonotypes and omits some of them. The profile shows about 80,000 clones, around 76% of them singletons. Sequencing used peripheral blood. The receptors stem from a man between 65 and 80 years old with active or convalescent COVID-19. CDR3s include the opening cysteine and the closing phenylalanine or tryptophan. The D gene is left open where the match is weak. For some rows the clone size is stated as once, few or many, or as a class when expanded; others skip it.

NA	TRBJ1-2	NA	TRBV4-2	CASSQENMAFGYTF	TGTGCCAGCAGCCAAGAGAATATGGCCTTTGGCTACACCTTC
NA	TRBJ2-2	few	TRBV6-6	CAGRFGPNTGELFF	TGTGCCGGCCGCTTTGGGCCGAACACCGGGGAGCTGTTTTTT
NA	TRBJ2-7	NA	TRBV2	CASSIDRYEQYF	TGTGCCAGCAGTATAGACAGATACGAGCAGTACTTC
NA	TRBJ1-3	NA	TRBV21-1	CASSRDGTVSGNTIYF	TGTGCCAGCAGCAGGGACGGGACAGTCTCTGGAAACACCATATATTTT
TRBD1	TRBJ1-2	NA	TRBV28	CASSIQGIPYGYTF	TGTGCCAGCAGTATACAGGGGATCCCTTATGGCTACACCTTC
NA	TRBJ2-7	NA	TRBV5-1	CASSLGTGYREQYF	TGCGCCAGCAGCTTGGGAACAGGTTATCGCGAGCAGTACTTC
NA	TRBJ1-5	NA	TRBV19	CASTPTPNTGNQPQHF	TGTGCCAGTACCCCAACCCCAAATACAGGGAATCAGCCCCAGCATTTT
NA	TRBJ1-4	NA	TRBV5-4	CASSLEAATNEKLFF	TGTGCCAGCAGCTTGGAAGCTGCAACTAATGAAAAACTGTTTTTT
NA	TRBJ1-1	NA	TRBV29-1	CSVAEGAEAFF	TGCAGCGTTGCTGAAGGGGCTGAAGCTTTCTTT
TRBD2	TRBJ2-1	once	TRBV10-1	CASSYTGGPWDEQFF	TGCGCCAGCAGTTATACGGGGGGGCCGTGGGATGAGCAGTTCTTC
NA	TRBJ1-2	NA	TRBV5-1	CASSGEAFYGYTF	TGCGCCAGCAGCGGAGAAGCTTTCTATGGCTACACCTTC
TRBD1	TRBJ2-1	NA	TRBV5-1	CASNPGTGVEQFF	TGCGCCAGCAACCCCGGGACAGGGGTTGAGCAGTTCTTC
NA	TRBJ2-7	NA	TRBV28	CASTTQIYEQYF	TGTGCCAGCACTACTCAAATCTACGAGCAGTACTTC
TRBD1	TRBJ1-2	NA	TRBV9	CASSPRTGGTFDYGYTF	TGTGCCAGCAGCCCCCGGACAGGGGGAACTTTCGACTATGGCTACACCTTC
TRBD1	TRBJ2-2	NA	TRBV10-3	CASNPGGNTGELFF	TGTGCCAGCAACCCAGGGGGGAACACCGGGGAGCTGTTTTTT
NA	TRBJ2-1	NA	TRBV4-2	CASSQGEGGDNEQFF	TGTGCCAGCAGCCAGGGAGAAGGTGGAGACAATGAGCAGTTCTTC
NA	TRBJ2-7	once	TRBV4-2	CASSPTDRAYEQYF	TGTGCCAGCAGCCCCACGGACAGAGCCTACGAGCAGTACTTC
NA	TRBJ2-3	NA	TRBV9	CASSPSYRGSTQYF	TGTGCCAGCAGCCCAAGCTACCGGGGGTCGACGCAGTATTTT
NA	TRBJ1-5	NA	TRBV28	CASSLSAWDQPQHF	TGTGCCAGCAGTTTGAGCGCCTGGGATCAGCCCCAGCATTTT
NA	TRBJ1-4	NA	TRBV19	CASSIVNGNEKLFF	TGTGCCAGTAGTATAGTGAACGGTAATGAAAAACTGTTTTTT
NA	TRBJ1-1	NA	TRBV2	CASSDLRGNTEAFF	TGTGCCAGCAGTGACCTCAGGGGAAACACTGAAGCTTTCTTT
NA	TRBJ2-2	NA	TRBV18	CASSPPGGNTGELFF	TGTGCCAGCTCACCGCCAGGAGGAAACACCGGGGAGCTGTTTTTT
TRBD1	TRBJ2-5	NA	TRBV5-1	CASSIPGQQETQYF	TGCGCCAGCAGCATACCGGGACAGCAAGAGACCCAGTACTTC
TRBD2	TRBJ2-1	few	TRBV11-2	CASSFAREAGLGPSNEQFF	TGTGCCAGCAGCTTTGCGAGAGAGGCGGGACTAGGCCCCTCCAATGAGCAGTTCTTC
NA	TRBJ1-4	NA	TRBV7-9	CASRQGGERNEKLFF	TGTGCCAGCCGCCAGGGCGGGGAGAGAAATGAAAAACTGTTTTTT
NA	TRBJ2-3	NA	TRBV27	CASSFSGSTDTQYF	TGTGCCAGCAGTTTCAGCGGGTCCACAGATACGCAGTATTTT
NA	TRBJ2-3	once	TRBV5-1	CASSLGGYTDTQYF	TGCGCCAGCAGCTTGGGAGGGTACACAGATACGCAGTATTTT
TRBD1	TRBJ1-1	NA	TRBV28	CASLTGSDTEAFF	TGTGCCAGCCTGACAGGGTCGGACACTGAAGCTTTCTTT
NA	TRBJ2-2	NA	TRBV27	CASSKTRTGGELFF	TGTGCCAGCAGTAAAACTCGAACGGGTGGGGAGCTGTTTTTT
NA	TRBJ1-5	NA	TRBV19	CASRYHPQGSYSNQPQHF	TGTGCCAGTAGATACCACCCGCAGGGGTCGTATAGCAATCAGCCCCAGCATTTT
TRBD1	TRBJ1-2	few	TRBV5-6	CASSLAGGSYGYTF	TGTGCCAGCAGCTTGGCAGGGGGGAGCTATGGCTACACCTTC
NA	TRBJ2-2	NA	TRBV7-3	CASSLSFRDSNTGELFF	TGTGCCAGCAGCTTATCGTTCCGGGACTCAAACACCGGGGAGCTGTTTTTT
NA	TRBJ2-7	NA	TRBV19	CASGFSYEQYF	TGCGCTTCAGGGTTCTCCTACGAGCAGTACTTC
NA	TRBJ2-6	NA	TRBV20-1	CSASRGSGANVLTF	TGCAGTGCTAGTCGGGGCTCTGGGGCCAACGTCCTGACTTTC
NA	TRBJ1-1	once	TRBV18	CASSPGLGTEAFF	TGTGCCAGCTCACCCGGGTTGGGCACTGAAGCTTTCTTT